Each of the 30 T cell receptor beta chains below was sequenced from the same sample in a study of graft-versus-host responses after intestinal transplantation. Libraries were prepared by immunoSEQ multiplex PCR; TCRdb keeps only in-frame clonotypes and omits some of them. The profile covers fewer than 75,000 clones, with approximately 90% appearing a single time and approximately 1.6% taken by the ten largest. The starting material was PBMCs, obtained 26 days after transplant. The source is a human patient who received an intestinal transplant, so some T cells may come from the graft donor.

This clone is a singleton in its sample. The chain links TRBV6-6 to TRBJ2-7, with 11 nucleotides matching TRBD1. From germline, CDR1 is MNHNY and CDR2 SVGAGI (reference sequence). The CDR3 is 15 amino acids. V lost 0 bases to trimming and J lost 3 bases; unmatched junction nucleotides: 1. In DNA form, the CDR3 reads TGTGCCAGCAGTTACTCCGGGACAGGGGGCTACGAGCAGTACTTC. This sequence encodes CASSYSGTGGYEQYF.

This clone was found once. The rearrangement links TRBV9 to TRBJ2-3, with a tentative D call TRBD2 (6 bases). V lost 6 bases, J lost 0 bases, and 14 bases lay in between. This CDR3 spans 15 amino acids. Looked up from germline, CDR1 is SGDLS and CDR2 is YYNGEE. The CDR3: CASTWQEGSTDTQYF. The DNA for the CDR3 is TGTGCCAGCACATGGCAGGAGGGGAGCACAGATACGCAGTATTTT.

CDR3 sequence reads: CASSPGLPEETQYF. CDR3 DNA: TGTGCCAGCAGTCCAGGACTTCCTGAGGAGACCCAGTACTTC. The chain carries TRBV6-5 and TRBJ2-5; perhaps TRBD2 as D (5 bases). The CDR3 consists of 14 residues. Germline V gives CDR1 MNHEY, CDR2 SVGAGI. The V gene lost 5 bases and the J gene lost 5 bases, with 15 bases spanning the gap.

The gene calls are TRBV6-5 and TRBJ1-2, with D hard to call. CDR3 length: 10 amino acids. Germline CDR1 reads MNHEY; CDR2 reads SVGAGI. The CDR3 here is CAVRSYGYTF. The CDR3 DNA reads TGTGCAGTTAGGAGCTATGGCTACACCTTC.

The chain couples TRBV28 to TRBJ1-1; the D gene is possibly TRBD1 (5 bases). Germline V gene sequence: CDR1 MDHEN, CDR2 SYDVKM. Trimming shortened V by 5 bases and J by 4 bases, and 14 bases separated the two germline ends. This CDR3 is 14 amino acids long. In DNA, the CDR3 is TGTGCCAGCAGTGAAACAGTGGGGGGCACTGAAGCTTTCTTT. Its translation: CASSETVGGTEAFF. The full variable domain, completed using reference TRBV28 and TRBJ1-1, is DVKVTQSSRYLVKRTGEKVFLECVQDMDHENMFWYRQDPGLGLRLIYFSYDVKMKEKGDIPEGYSVSREKKERFSLILESASTNQTSMYLCASSETVGGTEAFFGQGTRLTVV.

CDR3 region: CASSLGTNSDRASYEQYV. CDR3 coding DNA: TGTGCCAGCAGCTTGGGCACCAATTCGGACAGGGCATCCTACGAGCAGTACGTC. This chain connects TRBV5-6 to TRBJ2-7, with TRBD1 matching 8 bases. CDR1 is SGHDT and CDR2 is YYEEEE in the germline V gene. Trimming at V came to 0 bases and at J to 1 base, leaving 12 bases not matched to a gene. The CDR3 is 18 amino acids.

This chain connects TRBV7-2 to TRBJ2-1, with D tentatively TRBD2 (7 bases). Trimming took off 2 bases at V and 2 bases at J, with 10 bases between the two ends. This CDR3 region has 15 residues. CDR1 and CDR2 from the germline V gene are SGHTA and FQGNSA. As DNA, the CDR3 is TGTGCCAGCAGCTTATCCGGGGGGCCCTACAATGAGCAGTTCTTC. It is translated as CASSLSGGPYNEQFF.

V is TRBV29-1 and J is TRBJ1-2; TRBD1 is a possible D gene (5 bases). The germline V gene encodes CDR1 SQVTM and CDR2 ANQGSEA. The ends were cut back, 8 bases at V and 6 bases at J, with 16 bases in the middle. This CDR3 has 12 residues. CDR3 DNA: TGCAGCTTCTTCCGGGGGAACGATGGCTACACCTTC. It codes for CSFFRGNDGYTF. Complete variable domain (other parts from reference TRBV29-1 and TRBJ1-2): SAVISQKPSRDICQRGTSLTIQCQVDSQVTMMFWYRQQPGQSLTLIATANQGSEATYESGFVIDKFPISRPNLTFSTLTVSNMSPEDSSIYLCSFFRGNDGYTFGSGTRLTVV.

The chain carries TRBV20-1 and TRBJ2-5, with 8 bases fitting TRBD1. V was clipped by 6 bases and J by 4 bases; unmatched bases: 1. Germline values: CDR1 DFQATT, CDR2 SNEGSKA (reference sequence). The CDR3 covers 11 residues. CDR3 bases: TGCAGTGCCGACAGGGGAGAGACCCAGTACTTC. It codes for CSADRGETQYF.

The rearrangement links TRBV5-4 to TRBJ1-1; D is undetermined. The CDR3 sequence is 13 residues long. Germline assignment: CDR1 SGHNT and CDR2 YYREEE (reference sequence). Trimming shortened V by 2 bases and J by 0 bases, and 5 bases separated the two germline ends. Written as DNA, the CDR3 is TGTGCCAGCAGCTTAGAGGTGAACACTGAAGCTTTCTTT. Its protein product is CASSLEVNTEAFF.

The V and J genes are TRBV29-1 and TRBJ1-1; D call uncertain. The CDR3 has 14 amino acids. V lost 6 bases to trimming and J lost 4 bases, with 18 bases between them. Germline loops: CDR1 SQVTM, CDR2 ANQGSEA. CDR3 protein: CSVRQRPSGTEAFF. The CDR3, as DNA: TGCAGCGTCAGGCAGAGGCCGAGCGGCACTGAAGCTTTCTTT.

The chain couples TRBV29-1 to TRBJ2-7; D remains unclear. Germline-derived CDR1 and CDR2 are SQVTM and ANQGSEA. The ends were cut back, 0 bases at V and 0 bases at J, with 12 bases in the middle. The CDR3 contains 15 residues. CDR3 DNA: TGCAGCGTTGAAGATCCGAGGATGAGCTCCTACGAGCAGTACTTC. It yields the protein CSVEDPRMSSYEQYF.

The rearrangement links TRBV2 to TRBJ1-6; D remains unclear. Germline V gene data show CDR1 as SNHLY and CDR2 as FYNNEI. The CDR3 is made up of 15 amino acids. The germline V and J ends were trimmed by 4 bases and 0 bases, with 7 bases remaining between them. DNA for the CDR3: TGTGCCAGCAGTGGGGAGTTCTCCTATAATTCACCCCTCCACTTT. Its protein product is CASSGEFSYNSPLHF. The whole variable domain, filled in from reference TRBV2 and TRBJ1-6, reads EPEVTQTPSHQVTQMGQEVILRCVPISNHLYFYWYRQILGQKVEFLVSFYNNEISEKSEIFDDQFSVERPDGSNFTLKIRSTKLEDSAMYFCASSGEFSYNSPLHFGNGTRLTVT.

The chain links TRBV7-8 to TRBJ2-5, with TRBD2 identical over 7 bases. Germline values: CDR1 SGHVS, CDR2 FQNEAQ. V was clipped by 4 bases and J by 4 bases; unmatched bases: 9. There are 15 residues in the CDR3. The CDR3 nucleotides are TGTGCCAGCAGCTACGGGAGTTCGGGGGGAGAGACCCAGTACTTC. This sequence encodes CASSYGSSGGETQYF.

The chain links TRBV2 to TRBJ1-1; no reliable D call. Trimming stripped 2 bases from V and 0 bases from J, with 13 bases between. Germline V gene lookup returns CDR1 SNHLY and CDR2 FYNNEI. The CDR3 contains 16 residues. The CDR3 nucleotides are TGTGCCAGCAGTGAAAGAGGGATTGGGGTGAACACTGAAGCTTTCTTT. It translates to CASSERGIGVNTEAFF. Together with reference TRBV2 and TRBJ1-1, the CDR3 gives the full variable domain: EPEVTQTPSHQVTQMGQEVILRCVPISNHLYFYWYRQILGQKVEFLVSFYNNEISEKSEIFDDQFSVERPDGSNFTLKIRSTKLEDSAMYFCASSERGIGVNTEAFFGQGTRLTVV.

The chain couples TRBV6-5 to TRBJ2-3; 11 nucleotides agree with TRBD2. The germline V gene encodes CDR1 MNHEY and CDR2 SVGAGI. The CDR3 is made up of 15 amino acids. V was clipped by 6 bases and J by 3 bases; unmatched bases: 5. CDR3 region: CASRQTSGVTDTQYF. CDR3 sequence (DNA): TGTGCCAGCAGGCAGACTAGCGGGGTGACAGATACGCAGTATTTT.

This sequence joins TRBV11-2 and TRBJ2-7; D might be TRBD2 (6 bases). V gave up 5 bases and J gave up 0 bases, with 20 bases separating them. The CDR3 totals 17 residues. From germline, CDR1 is SGHAT and CDR2 FQNNGV. Here the CDR3 DNA reads TGTGCCAGCAGCCTCGCCCCCGGTCTAGCGCTCTCCTACGAGCAGTACTTC. Amino acid sequence: CASSLAPGLALSYEQYF. Using reference TRBV11-2 and TRBJ2-7 for the parts outside the CDR3, the full variable domain is EAGVAQSPRYKIIEKRQSVAFWCNPISGHATLYWYQQILGQGPKLLIQFQNNGVVDDSQLPKDRFSAERLKGVDSTLKIQPAKLEDSAVYLCASSLAPGLALSYEQYFGPGTRLTVT.

The CDR3 reads CAISEVGGTGDYGYTF. The CDR3 bases are TGTGCCATCAGTGAAGTGGGGGGGACAGGGGACTATGGCTACACCTTC. This chain connects TRBV10-3 to TRBJ1-2; 10 bases align to TRBD1. This CDR3 has 16 residues. V lost 3 bases and J lost 3; bases outside the gene matches: 7. CDR1 ENHRY and CDR2 SYGVKD come from the germline V gene.

This clone was counted between two and nine times. The chain uses TRBV6-4 and TRBJ1-6; TRBD1 agrees at 11 bases. The CDR3 loop spans 14 amino acids. Unmatched junction bases numbered 0, after V lost 2 bases and J lost 9 bases. The germline gives CDR1 MRHNA, CDR2 SNTAGT. The CDR3 reads CASSDGTGGSPLHF. CDR3 in DNA: TGTGCCAGCAGTGACGGGACAGGGGGTTCACCCCTCCACTTT.

The chain joins TRBV4-1 to TRBJ2-1, with TRBD2 identical over 9 bases. Trimming removed 4 bases from V and 5 bases from J; junction bases left unmatched: 6. Germline V lookup: CDR1 MGHRA, CDR2 YSYEKL. This CDR3 contains 15 residues. The CDR3 sequence is CASSPERGDHNEQFF. Written as DNA, the CDR3 is TGCGCCAGCAGCCCGGAGCGGGGGGACCACAATGAGCAGTTCTTC.

The table lists this clone with a count of one. The V call is TRBV2, the J call TRBJ1-5; tentatively, D is TRBD1 (5 bases). V was trimmed by 4 bases and J by 0 bases, leaving 22 bases between them. CDR3 size: 19 residues. CDR1 is SNHLY and CDR2 is FYNNEI in the germline V gene. Written as DNA, the CDR3 is TGTGCCAGCAGTGTCCCGACGTGGCAGGGAACGGATAGCAATCAGCCCCAGCATTTT. Encoded protein: CASSVPTWQGTDSNQPQHF. Looking up the rest from reference TRBV2 and TRBJ1-5 gives the full variable domain: EPEVTQTPSHQVTQMGQEVILRCVPISNHLYFYWYRQILGQKVEFLVSFYNNEISEKSEIFDDQFSVERPDGSNFTLKIRSTKLEDSAMYFCASSVPTWQGTDSNQPQHFGDGTRLSIL.

The chain has TRBV28 and TRBJ1-2; TRBD1 aligns across 8 bases. There are 13 residues in the CDR3. Losses at the gene ends were 4 bases for V and 2 bases for J; bases not matched to a gene: 0. Germline CDR1 and CDR2: MDHEN and SYDVKM. The chain's CDR3 is CASSSGGNYGYTF. The DNA of the CDR3 is TGTGCCAGCAGTTCAGGGGGCAACTATGGCTACACCTTC.

The V gene is TRBV6-5, the J gene TRBJ2-3; TRBD2 is a possible D gene (6 bases). CDR1 is MNHEY, CDR2 SVGAGI, per germline. The ends were cut back, 6 bases at V and 3 bases at J, with 16 bases in the middle. The CDR3 has 15 amino acids. The CDR3 sequence: CASSPAGGGTDTQYF. CDR3 in DNA: TGTGCCAGCAGCCCCGCCGGGGGTGGTACAGATACGCAGTATTTT.

The genes are TRBV11-3 and TRBJ2-2; the D gene is possibly TRBD1 (6 bases). CDR1 is SGHNT, CDR2 YENEEA, per germline. This CDR3 spans 16 amino acids. Trimming left V 0 bases short and J 1 base short, with 9 bases between. The DNA of the CDR3 is TGTGCCAGCAGCTTAGATTGGGGGCAGAACACCGGGGAGCTGTTTTTT. Translation: CASSLDWGQNTGELFF.

The V call is TRBV5-6, the J call TRBJ2-7; D unclear. The V end was cut by 4 bases, the J end by 0 bases, with 8 bases between. This CDR3 comprises 13 residues. In germline, CDR1 is SGHDT, CDR2 YYEEEE. The CDR3: CASSPRTSYEQYF. The CDR3 DNA is TGTGCCAGCAGCCCGAGAACCTCCTACGAGCAGTACTTC.

The chain joins TRBV11-2 to TRBJ2-7; 12 nucleotides align to TRBD2. V lost 5 bases to trimming and J lost 2 bases; unmatched junction nucleotides: 7. Germline assignment: CDR1 SGHAT and CDR2 FQNNGV. The CDR3 is 16 amino acids. In nucleotides, the CDR3 is TGTGCCAGCAGCCCCGGACTAGCGGGGCTTCCCTACGAGCAGTACTTC. It codes for CASSPGLAGLPYEQYF.

This clone was found once. This chain uses TRBV6-5 with TRBJ1-3; D is undetermined. The CDR3 sequence is 15 residues long. Deletions cut 2 bases from V and 2 bases from J, with 10 bases between. Germline CDR1 reads MNHEY; CDR2 reads SVGAGI. The CDR3 bases are TGTGCCAGCAGTTACAACCAGTTTGCTGGAAACACCATATATTTT. It encodes CASSYNQFAGNTIYF.

V usage is TRBV7-6 and J usage is TRBJ2-1; TRBD2 matches 13 bases. The ends lost 2 bases at V and 9 bases at J; junction bases unmatched: 10. Germline values: CDR1 SGHVS, CDR2 FNYEAQ. This CDR3 region has 17 residues. For the CDR3, the DNA is TGTGCCAGCAGCTTATACGCCGGGACTAGCGGGGACCTTGAGCAGTTCTTC. This sequence encodes CASSLYAGTSGDLEQFF.

The genes are TRBV7-8 and TRBJ2-7; D is unclear. V was pared by 2 bases and J by 4 bases, with 15 bases between. The CDR3 covers 15 residues. Germline V gives CDR1 SGHVS, CDR2 FQNEAQ. Here the CDR3 DNA reads TGTGCCAGCAGCTTAAGCGCGGCTGCTAAGTACGAGCAGTACGTC. It encodes CASSLSAAAKYEQYV.

The rearrangement links TRBV25-1 to TRBJ1-4; TRBD1 matches 8 bases. Losses at the gene ends were 7 bases for V and 8 bases for J; bases not matched to a gene: 6. Looked up from germline, CDR1 is MGHDK and CDR2 is SYGVNS. The CDR3 is made up of 13 amino acids. The CDR3 loop reads CASTQGAEEKLFF. The CDR3 DNA reads TGTGCCAGCACTCAGGGGGCGGAGGAAAAACTGTTTTTT.